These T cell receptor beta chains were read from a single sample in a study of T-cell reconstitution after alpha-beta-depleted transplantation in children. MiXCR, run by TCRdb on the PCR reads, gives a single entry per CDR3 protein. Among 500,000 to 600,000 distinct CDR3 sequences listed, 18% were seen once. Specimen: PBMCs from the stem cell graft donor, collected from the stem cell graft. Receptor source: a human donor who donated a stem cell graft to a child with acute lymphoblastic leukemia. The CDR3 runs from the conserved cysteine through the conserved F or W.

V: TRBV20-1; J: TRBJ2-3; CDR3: CSARDEKGTQRTDTQYF
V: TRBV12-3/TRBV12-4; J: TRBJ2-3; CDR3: CASTRTGITDTQYF
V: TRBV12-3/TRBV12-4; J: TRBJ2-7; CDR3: CASSLEGDRSFYEQYF
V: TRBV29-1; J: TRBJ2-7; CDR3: CSVEEVGQGQRQYF
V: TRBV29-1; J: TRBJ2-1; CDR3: CSALGASGASSYNEQFF
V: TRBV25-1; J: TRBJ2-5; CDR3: CASSPLEAETQYF
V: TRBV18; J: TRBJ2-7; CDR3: CASSPSGQGPSYEQYF
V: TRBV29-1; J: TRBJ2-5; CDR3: CSVEGPGQGARTQYF
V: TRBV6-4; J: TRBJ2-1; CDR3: CASSDSAGDPYNEQFF
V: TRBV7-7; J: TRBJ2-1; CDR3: CASGAGVEQFF
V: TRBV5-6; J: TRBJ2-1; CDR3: CASSPTSGEGGSYNEQFF
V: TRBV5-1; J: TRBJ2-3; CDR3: CASSSLGLAGGQAGSLTDTQYF
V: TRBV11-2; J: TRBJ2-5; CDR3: CASSPDFPTSSETQYF
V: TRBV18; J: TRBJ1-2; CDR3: CASSPESVYGYTF
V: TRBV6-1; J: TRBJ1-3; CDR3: CASSQAPRGPGNTIYF
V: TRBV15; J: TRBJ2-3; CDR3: CATSSRLAGGPTSTDTQYF
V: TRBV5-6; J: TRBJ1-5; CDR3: CASSSGGRASNQPQHF
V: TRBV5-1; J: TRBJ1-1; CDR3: CASSWISNTEAFF
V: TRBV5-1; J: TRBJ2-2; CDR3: CASRQRQGAASGELFF
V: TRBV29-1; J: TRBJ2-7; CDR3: CSVSDGFSYEQYF
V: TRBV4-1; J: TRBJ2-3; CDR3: CASSQEGTRLTDTQYF
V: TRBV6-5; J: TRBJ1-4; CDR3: CASSSGGGDEKLFF
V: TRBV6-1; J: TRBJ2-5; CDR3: CASSRPGTGETQYF
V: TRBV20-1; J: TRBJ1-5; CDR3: CSARGQGTDLNQPQHF
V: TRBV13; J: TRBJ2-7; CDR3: CASSSRTSGLPYEQYF
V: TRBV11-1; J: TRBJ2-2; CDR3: CASHERQDLAGRTGELFF
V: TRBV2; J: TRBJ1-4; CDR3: CASSYRQATNEKLFF
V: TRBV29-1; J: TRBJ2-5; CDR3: CSVESREETQYF
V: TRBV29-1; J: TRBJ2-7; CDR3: CSVEPRDRALSYEQYF
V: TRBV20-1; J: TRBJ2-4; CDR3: CSASRQGKNIQYF
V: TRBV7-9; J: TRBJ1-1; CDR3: CASSVSTGASRDTEAFF
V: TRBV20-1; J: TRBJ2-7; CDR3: CSASSPTLSYEQYF
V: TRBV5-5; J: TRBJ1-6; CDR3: CASSSGPGGSPLHF
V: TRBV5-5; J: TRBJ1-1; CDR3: CASSLRPGFWDSTGTEAFF
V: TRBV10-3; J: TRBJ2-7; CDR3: CATKGLASSYEQYF
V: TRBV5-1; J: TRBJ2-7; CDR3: CASSLALSEYEQYF
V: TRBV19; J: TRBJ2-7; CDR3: CASSATSGGYEQYF
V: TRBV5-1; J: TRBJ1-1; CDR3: CASSIATGARTEAFF
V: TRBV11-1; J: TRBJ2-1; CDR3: CASSTQGYEQFF
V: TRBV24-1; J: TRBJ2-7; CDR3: CATSDRRAGSNEQYF
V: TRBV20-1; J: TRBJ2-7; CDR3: CSARDSPGGSILPYEQYF
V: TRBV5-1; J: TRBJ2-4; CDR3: CASGREGRGIQYF
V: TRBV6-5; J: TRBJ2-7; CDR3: CASSFSPNEQYF
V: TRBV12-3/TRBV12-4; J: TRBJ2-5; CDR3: CASSLPVLGETQYF
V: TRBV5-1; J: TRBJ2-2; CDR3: CASSLAPEGLGELFF
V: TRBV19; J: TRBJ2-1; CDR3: CASSAINSYNEQFF
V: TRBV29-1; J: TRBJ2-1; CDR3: CSVEGGQGEKPGEQFF
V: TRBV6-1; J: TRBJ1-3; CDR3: CASRKGSGNTTYF